The subject of this entry is one TCR beta chain. This clonotype was counted a few times. Its binding antigen is unknown. Base quality data are lacking; no much larger clone is found one base away. The roughly 39 donors, aged 6 to 90 years, were systemically healthy Caucasian individuals from Russia. Around 10 milliliters of peripheral blood were collected from each donor into EDTA-treated Vacutainer tubes. Ficoll-Paque density-gradient centrifugation was used to isolate PBMCs, with at least 7 million obtained per sample. Total RNA, at least 5 micrograms per sample, was extracted from PBMCs with Trizol reagent. Naive CD45RAhigh/CD27high T cell percentages were measured by flow cytometry on a PBMC aliquot from every donor. The data were taken from a study of blood T cells in healthy people across ages (dated by TCRdb to about 2015). Regarding the research as a whole: In model experiments, roughly one uniquely barcoded TCR beta cDNA molecule per two T cells was captured by template switching. Age-related changes in TCR beta repertoire diversity were measured in the study by deep sequencing normalized with unique cDNA molecular identifiers. Donors were grouped into four age groups: young (average approximately 15 years), middle-aged (less than 40), aged (about 60) and long-lived (approximately 81). To avoid experimental bias, donors of different ages were spread randomly across the sequencing lanes. Two additional independent replicas of 1 million unique cDNA reads from the same blood draw were analyzed for two donors (one aged 18 to 30 and one aged 80 or older).

The V end gives up 1 base and the J end 5 bases, leaving 7 bases in the junction not matched to a gene. The CDR3 measures 15 amino acids from cysteine to phenylalanine. The retained sequence is limited to the CDR3, 45 bases, with the frame set at the first base. CDR1 and CDR2 (SGHKS, YYEKEE) derive from the germline V gene (reference sequence). The library came from 5' RACE. These reads were obtained on an Illumina HiSeq 2500. The second PCR ran for roughly 7 to 11 cycles and used a J-beta primer mix along with a sample-barcoded 5' primer. A unique molecular identifier was introduced onto each TCR beta cDNA molecule by a template-switch 5' adaptor carrying 12 random nucleotides. At least 2.5 million CDR3-containing paired-end reads were obtained from each sample. First-strand cDNA was synthesized from all RNA with the Mint cDNA synthesis kit, primed by a TRBC-specific oligonucleotide. After uracil-DNA glycosylase treatment, a first 18-cycle PCR used universal primers M1SS and BC2_uni_R on all cDNA. In the paper's pipeline: Each sample was normalized by randomly selecting 1 million high-quality reads, each carrying a distinct molecular identifier. Reads with shared molecular identifiers were discarded instead of being binned into consensus sequences. MiTCR, with a Q25 quality threshold and the strictest error-elimination algorithm, was used for CDR3 identification, clonotype clustering and error correction. Lower-bound total TCR beta diversity was estimated with a nonparametric unseen species model using Euler transformation. The public reads were reprocessed in TCRdb via fastp at Q25 and MiXCR, keeping in-frame beta chains. Entries are consolidated by CDR3 protein sequence, retaining the most common genes and DNA. These V and J calls derive from TCRdb rather than the authors' analysis. The sample records 1.5 million to 2 million distinct CDR3 sequences, about 35% of which are singletons. Around 11% of the sample is held by the ten biggest clonotypes.

Paper-wide results and their limitations: Observed TCR beta diversity per million T cells fell roughly linearly with age, and a significant reduction was already apparent by age approximately 41. The CMV infection status of donors was not known, potentially confounding age-related changes in expanded clonotypes. Observed TCR beta diversity correlated strongly with the percentage of naive T cells measured by flow cytometry. Compared with the aged group, more naive CD4+ T cells, fewer expanded clones and increased TCR diversity were shown by the long-lived group, suggesting age selection. Bulk unsorted PBMC profiling prevented conclusive comparison of naive and antigen-experienced compartments. Estimates of total diversity from one million sequenced T cells were regarded as lower bounds and underestimates.

The clonotype originates from a woman younger than 45 in good health. The chain was built from TRBV5-5 and TRBJ2-3, with 7 junctional bases fitting TRBD2. Sequences were obtained from blood. CDR3 reads: CASSLSRGEIDTQYF. In nucleotide form, the sequence is TGTGCCAGCAGCTTGTCCCGGGGGGAGATAGATACGCAGTATTTT.